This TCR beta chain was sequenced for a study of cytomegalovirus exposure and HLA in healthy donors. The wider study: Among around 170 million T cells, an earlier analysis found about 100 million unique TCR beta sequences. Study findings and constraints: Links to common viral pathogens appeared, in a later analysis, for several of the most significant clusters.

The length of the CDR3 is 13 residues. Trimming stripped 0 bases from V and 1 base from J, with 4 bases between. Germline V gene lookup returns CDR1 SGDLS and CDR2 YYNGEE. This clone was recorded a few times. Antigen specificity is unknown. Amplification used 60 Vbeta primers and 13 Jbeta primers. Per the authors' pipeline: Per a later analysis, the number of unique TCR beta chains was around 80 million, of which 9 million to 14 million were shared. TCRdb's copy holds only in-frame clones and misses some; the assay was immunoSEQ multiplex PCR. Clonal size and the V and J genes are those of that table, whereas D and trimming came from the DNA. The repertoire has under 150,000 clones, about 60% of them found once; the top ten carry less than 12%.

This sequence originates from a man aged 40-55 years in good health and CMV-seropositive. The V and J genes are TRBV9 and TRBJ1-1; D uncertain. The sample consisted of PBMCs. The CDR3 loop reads CASSVGPNTEAFF. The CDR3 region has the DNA TGTGCCAGCAGCGTAGGGCCGAACACTGAAGCTTTCTTT. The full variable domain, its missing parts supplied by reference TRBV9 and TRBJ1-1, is DSGVTQTPKHLITATGQRVTLRCSPRSGDLSVYWYQQSLDQGLQFLIQYYNGEERAKGNILERFSAQQFPDLHSELNLSSLELGDSALYFCASSVGPNTEAFFGQGTRLTVV.